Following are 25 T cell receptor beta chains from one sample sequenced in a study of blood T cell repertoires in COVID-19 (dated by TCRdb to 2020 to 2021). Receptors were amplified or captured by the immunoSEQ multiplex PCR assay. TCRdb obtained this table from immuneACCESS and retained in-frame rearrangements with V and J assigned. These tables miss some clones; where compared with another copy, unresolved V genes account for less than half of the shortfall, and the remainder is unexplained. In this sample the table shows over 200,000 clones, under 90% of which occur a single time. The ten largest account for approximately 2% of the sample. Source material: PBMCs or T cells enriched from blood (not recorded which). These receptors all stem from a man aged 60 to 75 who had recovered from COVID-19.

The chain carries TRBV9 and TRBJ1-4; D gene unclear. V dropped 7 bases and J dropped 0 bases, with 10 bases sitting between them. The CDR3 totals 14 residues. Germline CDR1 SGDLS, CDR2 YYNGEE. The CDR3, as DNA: TGTGCCAGCTCCTTCACGGCAACTAATGAAAAACTGTTTTTT. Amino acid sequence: CASSFTATNEKLFF. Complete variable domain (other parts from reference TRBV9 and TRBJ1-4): DSGVTQTPKHLITATGQRVTLRCSPRSGDLSVYWYQQSLDQGLQFLIQYYNGEERAKGNILERFSAQQFPDLHSELNLSSLELGDSALYFCASSFTATNEKLFFGSGTQLSVL.

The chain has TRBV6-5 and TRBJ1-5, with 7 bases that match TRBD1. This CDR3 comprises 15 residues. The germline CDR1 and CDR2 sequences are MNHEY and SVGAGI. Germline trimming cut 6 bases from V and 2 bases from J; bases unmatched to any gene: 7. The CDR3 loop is CASSWTGRGNQPQHF. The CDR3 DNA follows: TGTGCCAGCAGCTGGACAGGTCGTGGCAATCAGCCCCAGCATTTT.

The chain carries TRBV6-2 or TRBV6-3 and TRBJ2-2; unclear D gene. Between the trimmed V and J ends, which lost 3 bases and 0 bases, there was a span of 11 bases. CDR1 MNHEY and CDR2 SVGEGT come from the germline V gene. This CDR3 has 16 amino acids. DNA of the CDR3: TGTGCCAGCAGTTATTTTGACTCATCGAACACCGGGGAGCTGTTTTTT. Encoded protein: CASSYFDSSNTGELFF.

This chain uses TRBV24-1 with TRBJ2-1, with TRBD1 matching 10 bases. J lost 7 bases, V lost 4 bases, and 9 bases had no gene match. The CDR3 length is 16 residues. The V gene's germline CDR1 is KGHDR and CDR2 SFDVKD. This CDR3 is CATSDSRQGAFNEQFF. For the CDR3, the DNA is TGTGCCACCAGTGACAGTCGACAGGGGGCGTTTAATGAGCAGTTCTTC.

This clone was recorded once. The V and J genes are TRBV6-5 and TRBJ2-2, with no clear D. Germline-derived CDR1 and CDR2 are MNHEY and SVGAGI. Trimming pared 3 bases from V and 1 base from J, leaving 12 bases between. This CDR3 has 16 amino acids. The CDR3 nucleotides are TGTGCCAGCAGTTATAAACCTACCCGGAACACCGGGGAGCTGTTTTTT. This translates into CASSYKPTRNTGELFF.

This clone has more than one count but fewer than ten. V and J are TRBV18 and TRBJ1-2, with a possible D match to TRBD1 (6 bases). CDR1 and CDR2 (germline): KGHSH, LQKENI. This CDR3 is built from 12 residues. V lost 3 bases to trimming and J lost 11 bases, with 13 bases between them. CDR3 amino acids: CASSPGGPEYTF. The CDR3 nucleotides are TGTGCCAGCTCACCTGGGGGCCCGGAGTACACCTTC. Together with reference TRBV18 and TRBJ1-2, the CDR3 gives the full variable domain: NAGVMQNPRHLVRRRGQEARLRCSPMKGHSHVYWYRQLPEEGLKFMVYLQKENIIDESGMPKERFSAEFPKEGPSILRIQQVVRGDSAAYFCASSPGGPEYTFGSGTRLTVV.

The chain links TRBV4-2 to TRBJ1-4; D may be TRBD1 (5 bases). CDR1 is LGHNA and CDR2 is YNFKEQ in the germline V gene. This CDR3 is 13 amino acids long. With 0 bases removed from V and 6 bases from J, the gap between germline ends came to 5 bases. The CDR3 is CASSQDRDEKLFF. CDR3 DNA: TGTGCCAGCAGCCAAGACAGGGATGAAAAACTGTTTTTT.

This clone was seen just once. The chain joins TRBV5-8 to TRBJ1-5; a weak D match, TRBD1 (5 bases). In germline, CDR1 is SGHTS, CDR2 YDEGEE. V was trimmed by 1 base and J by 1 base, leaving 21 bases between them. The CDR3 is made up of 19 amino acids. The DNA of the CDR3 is TGTGCCAGCAGCTTGAGTTTCGGGTCAGCCAGGGTAAGCAATCAGCCCCAGCATTTT. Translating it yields CASSLSFGSARVSNQPQHF.

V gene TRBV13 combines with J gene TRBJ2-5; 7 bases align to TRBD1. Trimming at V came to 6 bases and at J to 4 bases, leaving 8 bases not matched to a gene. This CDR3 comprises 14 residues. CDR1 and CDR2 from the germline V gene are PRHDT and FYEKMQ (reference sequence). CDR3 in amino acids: CASRRQGGRETQYF. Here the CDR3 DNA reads TGTGCCAGCAGGCGACAGGGTGGAAGAGAGACCCAGTACTTC.

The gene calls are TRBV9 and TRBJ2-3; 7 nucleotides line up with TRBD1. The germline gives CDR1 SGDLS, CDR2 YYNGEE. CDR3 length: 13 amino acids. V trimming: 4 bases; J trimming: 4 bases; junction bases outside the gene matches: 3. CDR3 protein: CASSKTGSDTQYF. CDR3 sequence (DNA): TGTGCCAGCAGCAAGACAGGGTCAGATACGCAGTATTTT.

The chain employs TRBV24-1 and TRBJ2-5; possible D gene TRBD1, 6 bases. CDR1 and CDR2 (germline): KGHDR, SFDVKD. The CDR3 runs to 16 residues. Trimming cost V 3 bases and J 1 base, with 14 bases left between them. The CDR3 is CATSDGTGTPQETQYF. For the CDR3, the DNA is TGTGCCACCAGTGATGGCACCGGGACACCCCAAGAGACCCAGTACTTC.

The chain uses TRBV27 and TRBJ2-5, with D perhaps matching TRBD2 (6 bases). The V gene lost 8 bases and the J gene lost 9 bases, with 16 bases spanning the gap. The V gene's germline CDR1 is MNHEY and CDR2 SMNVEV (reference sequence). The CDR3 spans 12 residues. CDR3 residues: CASRRGTTAQYF. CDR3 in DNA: TGTGCCAGCCGTCGGGGGACCACCGCCCAGTACTTC.

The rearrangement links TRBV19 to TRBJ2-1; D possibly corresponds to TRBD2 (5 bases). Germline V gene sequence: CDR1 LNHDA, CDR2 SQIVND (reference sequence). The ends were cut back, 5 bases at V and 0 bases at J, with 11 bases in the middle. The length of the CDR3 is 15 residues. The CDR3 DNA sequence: TGTGCCAGTAGTCCCCGGGGTAGCTCCTACAATGAGCAGTTCTTC. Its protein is CASSPRGSSYNEQFF.

The CDR3 region is CASSYSRSRVRELFF. The CDR3 coding sequence is TGTGCCAGCAGTTACTCCCGGTCCAGGGTGAGGGAGCTGTTTTTT. The chain uses TRBV6-5 and TRBJ2-2; weak D call: TRBD1 (5 bases). Per germline, CDR1 MNHEY and CDR2 SVGAGI. The ends were cut back, 0 bases at V and 9 bases at J, with 14 bases in the middle. The CDR3 has 15 residues.

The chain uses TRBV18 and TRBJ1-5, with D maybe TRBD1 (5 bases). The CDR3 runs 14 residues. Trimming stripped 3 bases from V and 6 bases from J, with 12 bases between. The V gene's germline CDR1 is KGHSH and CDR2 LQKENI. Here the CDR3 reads CASSPDQGFQPQHF. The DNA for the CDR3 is TGTGCCAGCTCACCGGATCAGGGCTTTCAGCCCCAGCATTTT.

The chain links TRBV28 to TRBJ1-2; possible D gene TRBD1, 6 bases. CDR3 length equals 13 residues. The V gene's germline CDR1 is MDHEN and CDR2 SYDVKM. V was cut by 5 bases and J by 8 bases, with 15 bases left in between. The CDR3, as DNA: TGTGCCAGCAGTCCAACAGGGCACTCGGGCTACACCTTC. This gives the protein CASSPTGHSGYTF.

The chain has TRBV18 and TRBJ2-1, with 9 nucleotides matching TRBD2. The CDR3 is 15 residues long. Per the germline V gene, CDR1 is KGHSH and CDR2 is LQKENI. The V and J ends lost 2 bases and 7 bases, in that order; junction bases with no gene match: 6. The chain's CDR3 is CASSPAGGPKNEQFF. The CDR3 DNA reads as TGTGCCAGCTCACCAGCGGGGGGGCCGAAGAATGAGCAGTTCTTC. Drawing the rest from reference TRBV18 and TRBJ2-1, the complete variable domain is NAGVMQNPRHLVRRRGQEARLRCSPMKGHSHVYWYRQLPEEGLKFMVYLQKENIIDESGMPKERFSAEFPKEGPSILRIQQVVRGDSAAYFCASSPAGGPKNEQFFGPGTRLTVL.

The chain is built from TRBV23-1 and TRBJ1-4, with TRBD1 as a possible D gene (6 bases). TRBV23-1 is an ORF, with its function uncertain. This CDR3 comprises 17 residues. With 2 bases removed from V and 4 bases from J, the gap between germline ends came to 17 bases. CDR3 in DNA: TGCGCCAGCAGTCAACAGGGACACCGGGCGAGTAATGAAAAACTGTTTTTT. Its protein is CASSQQGHRASNEKLFF.

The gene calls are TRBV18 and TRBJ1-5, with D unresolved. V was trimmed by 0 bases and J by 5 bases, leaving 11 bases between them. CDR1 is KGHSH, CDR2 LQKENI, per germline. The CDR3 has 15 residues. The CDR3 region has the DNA TGTGCCAGCTCACCACCGGGGAGTCCCTATCAGCCCCAGCATTTT. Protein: CASSPPGSPYQPQHF.

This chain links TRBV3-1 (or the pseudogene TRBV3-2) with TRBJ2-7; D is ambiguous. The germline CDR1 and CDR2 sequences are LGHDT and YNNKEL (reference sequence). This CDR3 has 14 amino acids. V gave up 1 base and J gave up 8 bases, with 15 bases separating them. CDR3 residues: CASSQGSSATKQYF. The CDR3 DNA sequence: TGTGCCAGCAGCCAAGGTAGCTCGGCAACGAAGCAGTACTTC.

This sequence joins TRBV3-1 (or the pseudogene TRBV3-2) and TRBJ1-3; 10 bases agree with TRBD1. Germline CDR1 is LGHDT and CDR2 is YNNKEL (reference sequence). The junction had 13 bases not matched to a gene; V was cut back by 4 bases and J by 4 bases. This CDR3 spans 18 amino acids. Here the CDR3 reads CASSRYRDRGYSGNTIYF. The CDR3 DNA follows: TGTGCCAGCAGCCGTTACCGGGACAGGGGTTATTCGGGAAACACCATATATTTT.

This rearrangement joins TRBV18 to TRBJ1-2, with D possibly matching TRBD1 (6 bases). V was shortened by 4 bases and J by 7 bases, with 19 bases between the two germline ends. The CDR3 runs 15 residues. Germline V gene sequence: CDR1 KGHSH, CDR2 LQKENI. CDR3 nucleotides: TGTGCCAGCTCACAAGACCAAACAGGGAGCGGTGGCTACACCTTC. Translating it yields CASSQDQTGSGGYTF.

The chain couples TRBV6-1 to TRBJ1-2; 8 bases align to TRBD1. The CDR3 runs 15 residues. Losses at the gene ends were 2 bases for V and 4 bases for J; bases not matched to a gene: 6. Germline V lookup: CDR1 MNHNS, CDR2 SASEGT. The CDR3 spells CASSETMTGVYGYTF. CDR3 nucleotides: TGTGCCAGCAGTGAAACCATGACAGGGGTCTATGGCTACACCTTC.

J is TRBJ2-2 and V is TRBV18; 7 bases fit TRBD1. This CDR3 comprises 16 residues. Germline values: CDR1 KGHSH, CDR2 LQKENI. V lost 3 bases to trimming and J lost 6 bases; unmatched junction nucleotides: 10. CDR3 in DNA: TGTGCCAGCTCACCGAATCAACGACAGGGAGCCGGGGAGCTGTTTTTT. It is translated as CASSPNQRQGAGELFF.

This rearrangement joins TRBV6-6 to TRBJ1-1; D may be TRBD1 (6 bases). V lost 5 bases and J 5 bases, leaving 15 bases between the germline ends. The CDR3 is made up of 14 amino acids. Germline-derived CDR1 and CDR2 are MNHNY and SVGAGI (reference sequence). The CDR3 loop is CASSQQGRGTEAFF. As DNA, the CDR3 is TGTGCCAGCAGTCAACAGGGTAGGGGGACTGAAGCTTTCTTT.